These 15 T cell receptor beta chains were sequenced from one sample in a study of shared clonotypes between healthy human individuals. In the naive CD8 group, cells lacked CD45RO and were positively selected for CCR7, so terminally differentiated effector memory CD45RA+ cells were left out. Generated by immunoSEQ multiplex PCR, the TCRdb table keeps only in-frame clones and is missing some. In the table there are over 2,000,000 clones, about 93% of which are singletons. Sequencing used naive CD8+ T cells from PBMCs. The receptors shown here come from a man aged 18 to 35 in good health. Some clones in this sample may be carry-over from other donors' samples.

This chain connects TRBV10-2 to TRBJ1-1; 9 bases line up with TRBD1. Germline trimming cut 8 bases from V and 6 bases from J; bases unmatched to any gene: 1. In germline, CDR1 is WSHSY, CDR2 SAAADI. CDR3 length: 11 amino acids. The CDR3 DNA reads as TGCGCCAGCGGGGACAGGGCTGAAGCTTTCTTT. Translating gives CASGDRAEAFF.

The chain uses TRBV27 and TRBJ2-3; D gene uncertain. This CDR3 has 15 residues. V was cut by 5 bases and J by 0 bases, with 12 bases left in between. Germline loops: CDR1 MNHEY, CDR2 SMNVEV (reference sequence). As DNA, the CDR3 is TGTGCCAGCAGTCCCCTCCCCCCCAGCACAGATACGCAGTATTTT. Residues: CASSPLPPSTDTQYF.

CDR3 sequence: CASSYGASTDTQYF. CDR3 bases: TGTGCCAGCAGTTACGGGGCTAGCACAGATACGCAGTATTTT. The chain employs TRBV6-5 and TRBJ2-3, with D possibly TRBD1 on 5 matching bases. V shed 2 bases and J shed 0 bases, with 6 bases lying between them. The CDR3 is 14 residues long. Germline CDR1 MNHEY, CDR2 SVGAGI.

This chain joins TRBV27 and TRBJ2-3; D call uncertain. Germline CDR1 and CDR2: MNHEY and SMNVEV (reference sequence). The V end lost 6 bases, the J end lost 4 bases, and 17 bases lay between the germline ends. The CDR3 has 15 residues. CDR3 nucleotides: TGTGCCAGCAGCCCATGGACGGCCGGGTCAGATACGCAGTATTTT. This gives the protein CASSPWTAGSDTQYF.

The chain joins TRBV13 to TRBJ1-1; no definite D call. The CDR3 is 13 amino acids. Trimming pared 8 bases from V and 1 base from J, leaving 11 bases between. The germline CDR1 and CDR2 sequences are PRHDT and FYEKMQ (reference sequence). The CDR3, as DNA: TGTGCCAGCGGACCCCCCCAGAACACTGAAGCTTTCTTT. It specifies CASGPPQNTEAFF. Combining the CDR3 with reference TRBV13 and TRBJ1-1 gives the whole variable domain AAGVIQSPRHLIKEKRETATLKCYPIPRHDTVYWYQQGPGQDPQFLISFYEKMQSDKGSIPDRFSAQQFSDYHSELNMSSLELGDSALYFCASGPPQNTEAFFGQGTRLTVV.

This sequence joins TRBV19 and TRBJ2-7; TRBD1 is a possible D gene (6 bases). The CDR3 length is 13 residues. V lost 9 bases and J lost 0, with 12 bases in between. Germline V lookup: CDR1 LNHDA, CDR2 SQIVND (reference sequence). The CDR3 DNA reads as TGTGCCAGCCGGGACACCTACTCCTACGAGCAGTACTTC. It encodes CASRDTYSYEQYF.

The V and J genes are TRBV27 and TRBJ2-7; unclear D gene. The CDR3 contains 15 residues. Trimming took off 1 base at V and 2 bases at J, with 12 bases between the two ends. CDR1 is MNHEY, CDR2 SMNVEV, per germline (reference sequence). CDR3 amino acids: CASSLFRALTYEQYF. The CDR3 nucleotides are TGTGCCAGCAGTTTATTCCGGGCTCTCACCTACGAGCAGTACTTC.

V and J are TRBV6-5 and TRBJ1-2, with D perhaps TRBD1 (6 bases). V lost 2 bases to trimming and J lost 8 bases, with 12 bases between them. Germline loops: CDR1 MNHEY, CDR2 SVGAGI. The CDR3 runs to 13 residues. The CDR3 bases are TGTGCCAGCAGTTACGCGGGGGGCAGCGGCTACACCTTC. This gives the protein CASSYAGGSGYTF.

This chain uses TRBV28 with TRBJ1-1; D gene unclear. Per germline, CDR1 MDHEN and CDR2 SYDVKM. The CDR3 covers 14 residues. The V gene lost 2 bases and the J gene lost 6 bases, with 13 bases spanning the gap. The CDR3 nucleotides read TGTGCCAGCAGTTTAGTTTCCAAGCCCGCTGAAGCTTTCTTT. As protein: CASSLVSKPAEAFF.

The chain is built from TRBV27 and TRBJ2-5, with 11 bases lining up with TRBD2. V was pared by 4 bases and J by 5 bases, with 24 bases of the junction left unmatched. This CDR3 has 21 residues. CDR1 and CDR2 (germline): MNHEY, SMNVEV (reference sequence). As DNA, the CDR3 is TGTGCCAGCAGTTCGACCCAACTAGCGGGAGTTGGTTCGTTTCCGCCGGAGACCCAGTACTTC. This codes for CASSSTQLAGVGSFPPETQYF.

The chain uses TRBV19 and TRBJ1-2; a possible D gene is TRBD1 (5 bases). The CDR3 is made up of 14 amino acids. The V and J ends lost 9 bases and 3 bases respectively, with 17 bases between them. In germline, CDR1 is LNHDA, CDR2 SQIVND (reference sequence). CDR3 residues: CASYSGATYYGYTF. CDR3 DNA: TGTGCCAGCTATTCCGGGGCCACCTACTATGGCTACACCTTC.

This clone showed up just once. The chain has TRBV6-5 and TRBJ2-7; D is unclear. Germline lookup yields CDR1 MNHEY and CDR2 SVGAGI. There are 12 residues in the CDR3. V gave up 2 bases and J gave up 7 bases, with 9 bases separating them. The CDR3 protein is CASSYPPSEQYF. The CDR3 bases are TGTGCCAGCAGTTACCCACCGTCTGAGCAGTACTTC.

The chain joins TRBV30 to TRBJ2-2, with 12 positions matching TRBD2. Germline CDR1 is GTSNPN and CDR2 is SVGIG (reference sequence). This CDR3 is built from 14 residues. The CDR3 DNA reads as TGTGGAGGACTAGCGGGACAGAACACCGGGGAGCTGTTTTTT. Protein: CGGLAGQNTGELFF.

The J gene is TRBJ2-5, the V gene TRBV14, with TRBD1 identical over 7 bases. Per the germline V gene, CDR1 is SGHDN and CDR2 is FVKESK. The CDR3 loop spans 15 amino acids. The junction had 8 bases not matched to a gene; V was cut back by 2 bases and J by 5 bases. CDR3 sequence: CASSQWDSRPETQYF. The CDR3 nucleotides read TGTGCCAGCAGCCAATGGGACAGCAGGCCGGAGACCCAGTACTTC.

V is TRBV6-1 and J is TRBJ1-2; 9 bases align to TRBD1. CDR1 and CDR2 (germline): MNHNS, SASEGT. The CDR3 extends over 13 amino acids. J was trimmed by 8 bases and V by 4 bases; bases with no gene match: 5. In nucleotides, the CDR3 is TGTGCCAGCAGTGCCGGGACAGGGTCGGGCTACACCTTC. Residues: CASSAGTGSGYTF.